The rows below give T cell receptor beta chains drawn from one sample of a study of blood T cell repertoires in COVID-19. Using immunoSEQ multiplex PCR, the repertoire was profiled, and TCRdb retains in-frame clones only, with some absent. The sample has 150,000 to 200,000 clones, 70% to 90% seen once. Sequenced: peripheral blood. Every receptor here comes from a man between 70 and 80 years old with active or convalescent COVID-19. CDR3s include the opening cysteine and the closing phenylalanine or tryptophan. A D gene is named only where the DNA matches it firmly. Clone size is shown for a subset of rows, as once, few, many or a class of expanded clone.

>TRBV5-1|-|-|TRBJ2-6
TGCGCCAGCAGACCGCAGGGGACCGCTGGGGCCAACGTCCTGACTTTC
CASRPQGTAGANVLTF
>TRBV28|-|TRBD1|TRBJ1-2
TGTGCCAGCAGTACCCGGGACAGGGGGCGATTTCTATTTGACACCTTC
CASSTRDRGRFLFDTF
>TRBV5-6|-|TRBD2|TRBJ2-1
TGTGCCAGCAGCTCGGACGGACTAGCGGTCTACAATGAGCAGTTCTTC
CASSSDGLAVYNEQFF
>TRBV4-1|-|TRBD2|TRBJ2-1
TGCGCCAGCAGCCCACGAGATTTAGCGGGGGGCCTGCATGAGCAGTTCTTC
CASSPRDLAGGLHEQFF
>TRBV6-2/TRBV6-3|-|TRBD1|TRBJ2-7
TGTGCCAGCAGCCGTACAGGGGGCGAAAGTTACGAGCAGTACTTC
CASSRTGGESYEQYF
>TRBV14|-|TRBD1|TRBJ1-1
TGTGCCAGCAGTCACGTCCTCGGGACAGGGCCGAACACTGAAGCTTTCTTT
CASSHVLGTGPNTEAFF
>TRBV19|-|TRBD1|TRBJ2-5
TGTGCCAGTAGTATGATGACAGGGGGCCCAGAGACCCAGTACTTC
CASSMMTGGPETQYF
>TRBV6-5|-|-|TRBJ2-1
TGTGCCAGCAGTACGGGGGTCTCCTACAATGAGCAGTTCTTC
CASSTGVSYNEQFF
>TRBV7-6|-|-|TRBJ2-5
TGTGCCAGCAGCTTAATTGAAGGGGCCCAAGAGACCCAGTACTTC
CASSLIEGAQETQYF
>TRBV21-1|-|-|TRBJ1-2
TGTGCCAGCAGCGCCCGCCGGGGCTATGGCTACACCTTC
CASSARRGYGYTF
>TRBV5-4|-|-|TRBJ2-7
TGTGCCAGCAGCGCTCCGGGACTGACTTCCTACGAGCAGTACTTC
CASSAPGLTSYEQYF
>TRBV11-2|-|TRBD1|TRBJ1-4
TGTGCCAGCAGCTTGGGACAGGGGAATGAAAAACTGTTTTTT
CASSLGQGNEKLFF
>TRBV11-2|-|-|TRBJ2-7
TGTGCCAGCAGCTTAGAGGCCCAGGGGAACGAGCAGTACTTC
CASSLEAQGNEQYF
>TRBV5-4|once|TRBD1|TRBJ2-5
TGTGCCAGCAGCAAACAGGGGGTTCAAGAGACCCAGTACTTC
CASSKQGVQETQYF
>TRBV5-4|-|-|TRBJ1-5
TGTGCCAGCAGCTTGGACAGGGGCAATCAGCCCCAGCATTTT
CASSLDRGNQPQHF
>TRBV18|-|TRBD1|TRBJ1-5
TGTGCCAGCTCACGAGGACAGGGACAGGGACAGCCCCAGCATTTT
CASSRGQGQGQPQHF
>TRBV10-2|-|-|TRBJ1-2
TGCGCCAGCAGTGAGTCGAATCCACAGTACTATGGCTACACCTTC
CASSESNPQYYGYTF
>TRBV3-1/TRBV3-2|-|TRBD2|TRBJ2-7
TGTGCCAGCAGGTTAGCGGGAGGCCCGACCTACGAGCAGTACTTC
CASRLAGGPTYEQYF
>TRBV21-1|-|-|TRBJ1-6
TGTGCCAGCAGCAAATGGGGCAGGGTGAACCCACCCCTCCACTTT
CASSKWGRVNPPLHF
>TRBV14|-|TRBD2|TRBJ2-2
TGTGCCAGCAGCCAAGATAAGTGGGGACTACACACCGGGGAGCTGTTTTTT
CASSQDKWGLHTGELFF
>TRBV11-2|-|-|TRBJ2-7
TGTGCCAGCAGCTTAACGACAGTCAACGAGCAGTACTTC
CASSLTTVNEQYF
>TRBV28|-|TRBD1|TRBJ2-1
TGTGCCAGCAGTTTAGCCGGGACAGGGGGATACAATGAGCAGTTCTTC
CASSLAGTGGYNEQFF